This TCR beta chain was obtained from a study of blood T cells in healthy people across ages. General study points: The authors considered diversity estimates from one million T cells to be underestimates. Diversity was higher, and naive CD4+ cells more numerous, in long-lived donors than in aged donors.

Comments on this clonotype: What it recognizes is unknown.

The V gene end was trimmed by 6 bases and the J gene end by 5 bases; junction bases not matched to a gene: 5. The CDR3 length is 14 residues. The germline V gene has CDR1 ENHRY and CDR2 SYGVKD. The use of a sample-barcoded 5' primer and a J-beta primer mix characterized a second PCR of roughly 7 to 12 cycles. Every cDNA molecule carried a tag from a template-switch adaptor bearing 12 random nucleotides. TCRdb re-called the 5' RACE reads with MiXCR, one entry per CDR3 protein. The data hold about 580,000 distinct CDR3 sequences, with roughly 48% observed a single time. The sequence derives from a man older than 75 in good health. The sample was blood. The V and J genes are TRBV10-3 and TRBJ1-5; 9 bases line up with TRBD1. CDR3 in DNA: TGTGCCATCAGATCGGACAGGGGAGATCAGCCCCAGCATTTT. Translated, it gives CAIRSDRGDQPQHF.